Detailed here is one TCR beta chain. Its antigen is currently unknown. The entry originates in a study of cytomegalovirus exposure and HLA in healthy donors. Study-level results: Productive rates of about 90% or about 30% were seen for most TCR beta V segments in an earlier analysis. Researchers had no immune exposure information except CMV serostatus available.

CDR1 and CDR2 from the germline V gene are GTSNPN and SVGIG (reference sequence). Trimming removed 2 bases from V and 3 bases from J, with 14 bases in between. This CDR3 has 15 residues. The PCR employed 60 Vbeta primers together with 13 Jbeta primers. In the original analysis: Approximately 11 million of the about 80 million unique TCR beta chains counted in a later analysis were shared. Assay: immunoSEQ multiplex PCR; the TCRdb copy retains only in-frame clones and omits some. The V and J calls and clone size come from that table; D and trimming were worked out from the DNA. The sample shows about 120,000 clones, roughly 82% of them seen only once.

The J gene is TRBJ1-5, the V gene TRBV30; unclear D gene. The sequenced sample was PBMCs. The receptor's source is a woman aged 40 to 50 in good health and CMV-seropositive. In nucleotides, the CDR3 is TGTGCCTGGAGTCAAGGAATAACAGTCAATCAGCCCCAGCATTTT. It yields the protein CAWSQGITVNQPQHF.